This is a list of T cell receptor beta chains from one sample in a study of blood T cell repertoires in COVID-19. Some clones are missing from TCRdb's copy, which holds only in-frame ones; the method was immunoSEQ multiplex PCR. The sample includes around 260,000 clones, more than 70% seen only once; the top ten take over 2%. The source material was peripheral blood. Receptors originate from a woman in her forties or fifties with acute or convalescent COVID-19. Both conserved end residues are part of each CDR3. A D gene is named only where the DNA matches it firmly. The size of a clone is reported for some rows only, either as once, few or many, or as a class for expanded clones.

TRBV7-9	.	TRBJ1-6	.	TGTGCCAGCAGCTTAAGTCAGTTGGATAATTCACCCCTCCACTTT	CASSLSQLDNSPLHF
TRBV19	.	TRBJ1-1	.	TGTGCCAGTAGTATGGCGGTAAACACTGAAGCTTTCTTT	CASSMAVNTEAFF
TRBV10-3	.	TRBJ1-4	TRBD1	TGTGCCATCAGTGGCACCGGGACAGCCGAGAAACTGTTTTTT	CAISGTGTAEKLFF
TRBV7-8	.	TRBJ1-2	TRBD1	TGTGCCAGCAGCTTAGGGCAGGGGGTTTACTATGGCTACACCTTC	CASSLGQGVYYGYTF
TRBV6-5	.	TRBJ2-7	.	TGTGCCAGCAGTTACTCGACCGCTTCAGGATACGAGCAGTACTTC	CASSYSTASGYEQYF
TRBV4-1	few	TRBJ2-3	.	TGCGCCAGCAGCCGGGAGGTAGGACTTACTAGCACAGATACGCAGTATTTT	CASSREVGLTSTDTQYF
TRBV27	.	TRBJ2-7	.	TGTGCCAGCAGTTTACCCGCGTTACCGCTTCACGAGCAGTACTTC	CASSLPALPLHEQYF
TRBV2	.	TRBJ1-2	.	TGTGCCAGCAATCCTTCCCCCGACGGGGGACGGATCTTC	CASNPSPDGGRIF
TRBV2	.	TRBJ1-6	.	TGTGCCAGCAGCGCCGGGATGAGGTCACCCCTCCACTTT	CASSAGMRSPLHF
TRBV5-6	.	TRBJ2-5	TRBD1	TGTGCCAGCAGCTTGGTGGGACAGGGTTGGGAGACCCAGTACTTC	CASSLVGQGWETQYF
TRBV3-1/TRBV3-2	.	TRBJ1-1	.	TGTGCCAGCAAACATAGTGGAGTAGTTCTGCCTGAAGCTTTCTTT	CASKHSGVVLPEAFF
TRBV9	few	TRBJ2-3	TRBD2	TGTGCCAGCAGCGCCAAAGCGGGAGCAGATACGCAGTATTTT	CASSAKAGADTQYF
TRBV29-1	once	TRBJ2-4	.	TGCAGCGTTGTTCTTCTCATTGCGGACATTCAGTACTTC	CSVVLLIADIQYF
TRBV5-4	.	TRBJ2-1	TRBD1	TGTGCCAGCAGCTTGGACAGGGGTGGGTATAGTGAGCAGTTCTTC	CASSLDRGGYSEQFF
TRBV19	.	TRBJ2-7	TRBD2	TGTGCCAGTAGTACCCTGACTAGCGGGAGAGTTCCCTCCCACGAGCAGTACTTC	CASSTLTSGRVPSHEQYF
TRBV10-3	.	TRBJ2-1	TRBD2	TGTGCCATCAGGGGTGGACTAGCGGTGGACCATGAGCAGTTCTTC	CAIRGGLAVDHEQFF
TRBV27	.	TRBJ1-1	.	TGTGCCAGCACAAATACAGACATGAACACTGAAGCTTTCTTT	CASTNTDMNTEAFF
TRBV28	.	TRBJ2-1	.	TGTGCCAGCAGTTTGTGGTTACGGTCGACGGGATGTGAGCAGTTCTTC	CASSLWLRSTGCEQFF
TRBV19	few	TRBJ1-2	TRBD1	TGTGCCAGTAGTACCACCGCAGGGACAGCCCACGATTATGGCTACACCTTC	CASSTTAGTAHDYGYTF
TRBV20-1	.	TRBJ2-1	.	TGCAGTGCCGCAGGGGATGAGCAGTTCTTC	CSAAGDEQFF
TRBV7-3	.	TRBJ2-2	TRBD2	TGTGCCAGCAGCTTAACGGGTAGCGGGAGCACCGGGGAGCTGTTTTTT	CASSLTGSGSTGELFF
TRBV28	.	TRBJ2-3	.	TGTGGGTCCGGGGCAGATACGCAGTATTTT	CGSGADTQYF
TRBV19	.	TRBJ2-1	.	TGTGCCAGCAAAAAAACATTTACCTCCTACAATGAGCAGTTCTTC	CASKKTFTSYNEQFF
TRBV5-4	.	TRBJ1-2	.	TGTGCCAGCAGCATAGAGTTCAGGGGTTATGGCTACACCTTC	CASSIEFRGYGYTF
TRBV4-2	.	TRBJ1-2	TRBD1	TGTGCCAGCAGCCAAGATGTGGGACAGCGGGGCTACACCTTC	CASSQDVGQRGYTF
TRBV28	.	TRBJ2-7	TRBD2	TGTGCCAGCAGTGGCGGGGGGTCGGTCTCCTACGAGCAGTACTTC	CASSGGGSVSYEQYF